One and the same sample provided the 30 T cell receptor beta chains below, sequenced in a study of T cells after yellow fever vaccination. TCRdb fed the 5' RACE reads into MiXCR, producing one record per CDR3 protein. The sample shows a few hundred thousand distinct CDR3 sequences, roughly 4.8% of them seen only once. Specimen: CD4+ T cells sorted from PBMCs, collected on the day of the yellow fever booster vaccination. These TCRs come from a man between 18 and 29 years old who received the YFV17D yellow fever vaccine.

This chain links TRBV23-1 with TRBJ2-7; TRBD2 might be the D (6 bases). Being an ORF, TRBV23-1 has a function that is uncertain. The CDR3 consists of 14 residues. Trimming left V 3 bases short and J 4 bases short, with 13 bases between. CDR3 loop: CASSQSGTLYEQYV. The CDR3 DNA sequence: TGCGCCAGCAGTCAGTCCGGGACTTTATACGAGCAGTACGTC.

The genes are TRBV11-2 and TRBJ1-6; 10 bases map to TRBD1. The germline V gene has CDR1 SGHAT and CDR2 FQNNGV. There are 17 residues in the CDR3. J was trimmed by 0 bases and V by 5 bases; bases with no gene match: 4. CDR3 DNA sequence: TGTGCCAGCAGCCCGGACAGGGGGGTCTCCTATAATTCACCCCTCCACTTT. Translating gives CASSPDRGVSYNSPLHF.

In this sample, this clonotype turned up many times. The chain joins TRBV6-1 to TRBJ2-7, with D hard to call. The germline V gene encodes CDR1 MNHNS and CDR2 SASEGT. This CDR3 is built from 15 residues. Trimming took 6 bases from V and 1 from J, leaving 16 bases between them. CDR3 in amino acids: CASRLYLIGSYEQYF. The CDR3 DNA reads TGTGCCAGCAGACTATATTTAATCGGGTCCTACGAGCAGTACTTC.

The V call is TRBV10-3, the J call TRBJ2-1; 10 positions match TRBD2. The junction had 11 bases not matched to a gene; V was cut back by 4 bases and J by 8 bases. The germline V gene encodes CDR1 ENHRY and CDR2 SYGVKD. This CDR3 contains 16 residues. As DNA, the CDR3 is TGTGCCATCAGTGGGGGTCCTAGCGGGGGATCATATGAGCAGTTCTTC. Its translation: CAISGGPSGGSYEQFF.

This rearrangement joins TRBV5-1 to TRBJ2-7, with a possible D match to TRBD1 (6 bases). Germline values: CDR1 SGHRS, CDR2 YFSETQ. The length of the CDR3 is 12 residues. Trimming left V 8 bases short and J 6 bases short, with 15 bases between. CDR3 amino acids: CASHRDMGEQYF. The CDR3 DNA is TGCGCCAGTCACAGGGATATGGGCGAGCAGTACTTC. Together with reference TRBV5-1 and TRBJ2-7, the CDR3 gives the full variable domain: KAGVTQTPRYLIKTRGQQVTLSCSPISGHRSVSWYQQTPGQGLQFLFEYFSETQRNKGNFPGRFSGRQFSNSRSEMNVSTLELGDSALYLCASHRDMGEQYFGPGTRLTVT.

The chain links TRBV25-1 to TRBJ1-4; the match to TRBD1 covers 7 bases. This CDR3 contains 16 residues. Germline CDR1 reads MGHDK; CDR2 reads SYGVNS. After removal of 1 base from V and 4 bases from J, the junction contained 6 bases not matched to a gene. In DNA form, the CDR3 reads TGTGCCAGCAGTGAATTTTCGACAGGGCTTAATGAAAAACTGTTTTTT. This gives the protein CASSEFSTGLNEKLFF.

At least ten counts were recorded for this clonotype. The rearrangement uses TRBV4-1 and TRBJ2-5; TRBD2 is a possible D gene (5 bases). The CDR3 covers 14 residues. Germline-derived CDR1 and CDR2 are MGHRA and YSYEKL. V gave up 1 base and J gave up 4 bases, with 10 bases separating them. CDR3 protein: CASSQVAGVETQYF. The CDR3 region has the DNA TGCGCCAGCAGCCAAGTTGCCGGGGTAGAGACCCAGTACTTC.

In this sample, this clonotype turned up a few times. This chain links TRBV20-1 with TRBJ1-6; 10 positions agree with TRBD1. Losses at the gene ends were 5 bases for V and 7 bases for J; bases not matched to a gene: 2. The germline V gene has CDR1 DFQATT and CDR2 SNEGSKA (reference sequence). The CDR3 is 13 residues long. CDR3 nucleotide sequence: TGCAGTGCTGGGGGACAGGGGAATTCACCCCTCCACTTT. Its translation is CSAGGQGNSPLHF.

V and J are TRBV2 and TRBJ2-3, with D tentatively TRBD2 (6 bases). V gave up 5 bases and J gave up 1 base, with 10 bases separating them. The CDR3 totals 14 residues. Germline V CDR1 and CDR2: SNHLY, FYNNEI. CDR3 nucleotide sequence: TGTGCCAGCAGTTATGGGACTCGCACAGATACGCAGTATTTT. This gives the protein CASSYGTRTDTQYF.

The chain carries TRBV4-3 and TRBJ2-3, with 9 bases fitting TRBD2. Losses at the gene ends were 2 bases for V and 6 bases for J; bases not matched to a gene: 6. Per germline, CDR1 LGHNA and CDR2 YSLEER. The CDR3 loop spans 15 amino acids. DNA of the CDR3: TGCGCCAGCAGCCAATCTAGCGGGGTGCGGGATACGCAGTATTTT. It is translated as CASSQSSGVRDTQYF.

CDR3 amino acids: CASSPGLAGGHEQFF. CDR3 bases: TGCGCCAGCAGCCCTGGACTAGCGGGGGGGCATGAGCAGTTCTTC. The genes are TRBV5-1 and TRBJ2-1; TRBD2 matches at 15 bases. The CDR3 totals 15 residues. With V trimmed by 4 bases and J by 8 bases, 4 bases remained unmatched. CDR1 and CDR2 (germline): SGHRS, YFSETQ.

There are many counts of this clonotype. This chain links TRBV5-1 with TRBJ2-7; TRBD1 matches 10 bases. In germline, CDR1 is SGHRS, CDR2 YFSETQ. The CDR3 runs to 18 residues. V shed 2 bases, J shed 2 bases, and the junction held 13 bases outside the gene matches. DNA of the CDR3: TGCGCCAGCAGCTTAACAACCGGGACAGGGGTGGGGACCTACGAGCAGTACTTC. It encodes CASSLTTGTGVGTYEQYF.

This clonotype was detected many times. The chain carries TRBV7-2 and TRBJ2-3; perhaps TRBD2 as D (6 bases). Between the trimmed V and J ends, which lost 3 bases and 3 bases, there was a span of 13 bases. This CDR3 region has 15 residues. Germline V lookup: CDR1 SGHTA, CDR2 FQGNSA. The CDR3 loop reads CASSFRASVTDTQYF. The CDR3 bases are TGTGCCAGCAGCTTTCGCGCTAGCGTAACAGATACGCAGTATTTT.

The chain has TRBV19 and TRBJ2-6, with a tentative D call TRBD2 (5 bases). The CDR3 has 18 residues. The V gene's germline CDR1 is LNHDA and CDR2 SQIVND (reference sequence). Trimming stripped 4 bases from V and 1 base from J, with 17 bases between. The CDR3 nucleotides are TGTGCCAGTAGTACGCTTCGGGCCCGGGGTTCTGGGGCCAACGTCCTGACTTTC. Amino acids: CASSTLRARGSGANVLTF. The full variable domain, rest sourced from reference TRBV19 and TRBJ2-6, is DGGITQSPKYLFRKEGQNVTLSCEQNLNHDAMYWYRQDPGQGLRLIYYSQIVNDFQKGDIAEGYSVSREKKESFPLTVTSAQKNPTAFYLCASSTLRARGSGANVLTFGAGSRLTVL.

V usage is TRBV6-1 and J usage is TRBJ2-2; TRBD1 is a possible D gene (6 bases). Trimming shortened V by 4 bases and J by 5 bases, and 8 bases separated the two germline ends. CDR3 size: 13 residues. Germline CDR1 and CDR2: MNHNS and SASEGT. The CDR3 DNA reads TGTGCCAGCAGTGGACAGGCTACCGGGGAGCTGTTTTTT. Translating it yields CASSGQATGELFF.

The sample holds a few counts of this clonotype. The chain carries TRBV20-1 and TRBJ2-3; D is unclear. Trimming cost V 8 bases and J 5 bases, with 8 bases left between them. Germline V gene lookup returns CDR1 DFQATT and CDR2 SNEGSKA (reference sequence). CDR3 size: 10 residues. Here the CDR3 reads CSPFRDTQYF. CDR3 bases: TGCAGTCCCTTCCGAGATACGCAGTATTTT.

The chain recombines TRBV7-2 with TRBJ2-5; possible D gene TRBD2, 5 bases. This CDR3 has 13 amino acids. The ends were cut back, 5 bases at V and 2 bases at J, with 9 bases in the middle. The V gene's germline CDR1 is SGHTA and CDR2 FQGNSA. The CDR3 bases are TGTGCCAGCAGCGTGGACTGGCAAGAGACCCAGTACTTC. This translates into CASSVDWQETQYF.

This clonotype was picked up many times. The gene calls are TRBV6-2 or TRBV6-3 and TRBJ2-7, with a tentative D call TRBD1 (5 bases). The CDR3 runs to 18 residues. Germline CDR1 reads MNHEY; CDR2 reads SVGEGT. V was pared by 5 bases and J by 0 bases, with 23 bases between. The CDR3 loop is CASSPTPYRFSYSYEQYV. CDR3 bases: TGTGCCAGCAGTCCGACGCCGTACAGGTTCTCCTACTCCTACGAGCAGTACGTC.

In this sample, this clonotype turned up a few times. The J gene is TRBJ1-2, the V gene TRBV19, with 7 nucleotides matching TRBD1. V shed 9 bases, J shed 6 bases, and the junction held 10 bases outside the gene matches. Germline V gives CDR1 LNHDA, CDR2 SQIVND (reference sequence). The CDR3 spans 13 residues. In nucleotides, the CDR3 is TGTGCCAGCTCCGGCGACAGGGCGAATGGCTACACCTTC. It encodes CASSGDRANGYTF.

This clonotype was seen only a few times. This rearrangement joins TRBV12-3 or TRBV12-4 to TRBJ2-3; 8 bases are a match to TRBD2. The CDR3 runs 14 residues. The trim removed 6 bases at V and 4 bases at J, leaving 6 bases unmatched. This CDR3 reads CASRHLAGADTQYF. As DNA, the CDR3 is TGTGCCAGCAGGCATCTAGCGGGTGCAGATACGCAGTATTTT.

The table lists this clonotype with many counts. The chain has TRBV29-1 and TRBJ2-1; 13 nucleotides align to TRBD2. Per germline, CDR1 SQVTM and CDR2 ANQGSEA. J was trimmed by 10 bases and V by 6 bases; bases with no gene match: 6. The CDR3 consists of 13 residues. The CDR3 bases are TGCAGCGTGCTGACTAGCGGGGGGACAGAGCAGTTCTTC. Encoded protein: CSVLTSGGTEQFF.

This clonotype was detected many times. This chain uses TRBV12-3 or TRBV12-4 with TRBJ2-5, with a weak D call TRBD2 (5 bases). The CDR3 length is 14 residues. V lost 6 bases, J lost 4 bases, and 15 bases lay in between. Here the CDR3 reads CASSRSGVRETQYF. The CDR3 nucleotides are TGTGCCAGCAGCCGCTCCGGGGTCCGAGAGACCCAGTACTTC.

This clonotype has a handful of counts. The CDR3 does not end in the conserved phenylalanine or tryptophan, so this is likely a read error. No DNA is shown, since the ends of the CDR3 on it are uncertain; the CDR3 is the one TCRdb lists. The chain recombines TRBV28 with TRBJ1-2; no DNA check was done on the table's D call, TRBD1. The CDR3 spans 9 amino acids, including both terminal residues. Per germline, CDR1 MDHEN and CDR2 SYDVKM. CDR3 loop: CASSHPGLG.

This clonotype showed up many times. CDR3 in DNA: TGTGCCAGCAGCATAGGGGCGACACATAATAACTATGGCTACACCTTC. Encoded protein: CASSIGATHNNYGYTF. The rearrangement joins TRBV9 to TRBJ1-2; D possibly corresponds to TRBD1 (5 bases). Germline CDR1 is SGDLS and CDR2 is YYNGEE. The CDR3 runs to 16 residues. Trimming took 4 bases from V and 1 from J, leaving 17 bases between them.

CDR3 sequence (DNA): TGCAGTGCCCTGGGCAGGGGGCGGACAGATACGCAGTATTTT. Its protein product is CSALGRGRTDTQYF. The chain employs TRBV20-1 and TRBJ2-3; 8 bases agree with TRBD1. Germline assignment: CDR1 DFQATT and CDR2 SNEGSKA (reference sequence). The V segment lost 6 bases and the J segment 3 bases; nucleotides outside the gene matches: 8. This CDR3 is built from 14 residues.

CDR3 sequence (DNA): TGTGCCAGCAGCTCCGATGGGGATCAGCCCCAGCATTTT. Translated: CASSSDGDQPQHF. The V gene is TRBV7-2, the J gene TRBJ1-5, with D hard to call. The germline V gene has CDR1 SGHTA and CDR2 FQGNSA. The CDR3 contains 13 residues. The ends were cut back, 4 bases at V and 5 bases at J, with 9 bases in the middle.

The chain links TRBV7-9 to TRBJ1-1; unclear D gene. Germline loops: CDR1 SEHNR, CDR2 FQNEAQ (reference sequence). Trimming took 2 bases from V and 4 from J, leaving 5 bases between them. The length of the CDR3 is 12 residues. DNA for the CDR3: TGTGCCAGCAGCTTAAGTTCCACTGAAGCTTTCTTT. Translated: CASSLSSTEAFF.

This clonotype was seen many times. The CDR3 nucleotides read TGTGCCAGCAGTTTCCCTAACCTCGTACTAGCGAACAATGAGCAGTTCTTC. This codes for CASSFPNLVLANNEQFF. The chain employs TRBV6-2 or TRBV6-3 and TRBJ2-1; the match to TRBD2 covers 7 bases. Unmatched junction bases numbered 14, after V lost 4 bases and J lost 5 bases. Germline CDR1 and CDR2: MNHEY and SVGEGT. The CDR3 loop spans 17 amino acids.

This clonotype was detected ten times or more. The chain recombines TRBV25-1 with TRBJ2-5; 13 bases are a match to TRBD2. Germline lookup yields CDR1 MGHDK and CDR2 SYGVNS. This CDR3 is built from 14 residues. Trimming took 9 bases from V and 2 from J; bases not matched to a gene: 3. CDR3 amino acids: CASQLAGGQETQYF. For the CDR3, the DNA is TGTGCCAGTCAACTAGCGGGAGGGCAAGAGACCCAGTACTTC.

This clonotype was counted at least ten times. For the CDR3, the DNA is TGTGCCAGCAGTTCCCCCACCTCCTATAATTCACCCCTCCACTTT. This encodes CASSSPTSYNSPLHF. The chain combines TRBV28 with TRBJ1-6; D ambiguous. Per the germline V gene, CDR1 is MDHEN and CDR2 is SYDVKM. Trimming pared 4 bases from V and 0 bases from J, leaving 7 bases between. This CDR3 region has 15 residues.